Following are 5 T cell receptor beta chains from one sample sequenced in a study of preoperative IRX-2 immunotherapy in early breast cancer (dated by TCRdb to about 2019). According to the study, the label for this sample's treatment or condition signals: preoperative locoregional IRX-2 cytokine immunotherapy. The method was the immunoSEQ multiplex PCR assay. As stored in TCRdb, this immuneACCESS dataset retains in-frame rearrangements with V and J assigned. A fraction of the clones does not appear; measured against another copy, unresolved V genes explain less than half of the discrepancy, and the remainder lacks a known reason. This sample lists about 3,300 clones; approximately 70% were detected once. The top ten clonotypes cover roughly 9% of the sample. The sample consisted of tumor tissue, taken before IRX-2 immunotherapy. All receptors derive from a human donor with breast cancer.

This clone was detected only a few times. This rearrangement joins TRBV6-8 to TRBJ1-1; the D is unclear. Between the trimmed V and J ends, which lost 7 bases and 1 base, there was a span of 7 bases. Germline V CDR1 and CDR2: MNHGY, SAAAGT. The CDR3 extends over 12 amino acids. DNA for the CDR3: TGTGCCAGCAAGGGTCAGAACACTGAAGCTTTCTTT. It translates to CASKGQNTEAFF.

V and J are TRBV7-7 and TRBJ2-2; possibly TRBD1 for D (6 bases). CDR3 size: 16 residues. V dropped 4 bases and J dropped 7 bases, with 19 bases sitting between them. Germline CDR1 reads SSHAT; CDR2 reads FNYEAQ (reference sequence). The CDR3 spells CASSSTGGVLGGELFF. In DNA, the CDR3 is TGTGCCAGCAGCTCTACTGGGGGCGTCCTCGGCGGGGAGCTGTTTTTT.

The chain links TRBV10-2 to TRBJ1-1; possible D gene TRBD1, 5 bases. The V end was cut by 6 bases, the J end by 0 bases, with 11 bases between. The germline CDR1 and CDR2 sequences are WSHSY and SAAADI. The CDR3 has 14 residues. CDR3: CASRLGQVNTEAFF. In DNA form, the CDR3 reads TGCGCCAGCAGGCTTGGACAAGTGAACACTGAAGCTTTCTTT.

The chain links TRBV11-3 to TRBJ2-7, with a tentative D call TRBD2 (5 bases). The V end was cut by 4 bases, the J end by 0 bases, with 13 bases between. The V gene's germline CDR1 is SGHNT and CDR2 YENEEA. This CDR3 contains 15 residues. The CDR3 coding sequence is TGTGCCAGCAGCTCGCTAGCCCGGAGCTCCTACGAGCAGTACTTC. Translated, it gives CASSSLARSSYEQYF.

This rearrangement joins TRBV6-8 to TRBJ2-1, with D possibly being TRBD2 (6 bases). Trimming shortened V by 7 bases and J by 0 bases, and 10 bases separated the two germline ends. The CDR3 has 14 amino acids. Germline V CDR1 and CDR2: MNHGY, SAAAGT. This CDR3 is CASTGAGSYNEQFF. CDR3 coding DNA: TGTGCCAGCACGGGAGCGGGCTCCTACAATGAGCAGTTCTTC.